This T cell receptor beta chain originates from a study of T cell responses to AZD1222 COVID-19 vaccine. The CDR3 loop spans 18 amino acids. V lost 8 bases and J lost 1, with 23 bases in between. The germline gives CDR1 LGHDT, CDR2 YNNKEL (reference sequence). Profiling relied on immunoSEQ multiplex PCR, and the TCRdb table lists in-frame clones only, not all of them. The table has more than 120,000 clones, roughly 92% seen once. This chain links TRBV3-1 (or the pseudogene TRBV3-2) with TRBJ2-2, with D possibly being TRBD1 (6 bases). This TCR came from an adult who received the AZD1222 COVID-19 vaccine. The source was peripheral blood, collected 28 days after the second AZD1222 dose. The CDR3 DNA is TGTGCCAGCCGTCCCAGAGGAGTGGGGGCTTTGAACACCGGGGAGCTGTTTTTT. This sequence encodes CASRPRGVGALNTGELFF.